This T cell receptor (beta chain) was observed in a study of control samples from healthy donors and cancer patients. TCRdb keeps only in-frame clones here, not all; method: immunoSEQ multiplex PCR. This sample carries approximately 150,000 clones, 85% to 95% of them seen once, and the ten largest clones take over 1.3%. Trimming cost V 1 base and J 7 bases, with 11 bases left between them. This CDR3 has 15 amino acids. Germline V gene lookup returns CDR1 SGHTA and CDR2 FQGTGA. This clone appeared a single time. Source material: blood. This receptor was taken from a woman under 30 in good health. The chain uses TRBV7-3 and TRBJ1-6, with D possibly matching TRBD1 (5 bases). The CDR3 sequence: CASSLMAGLNSPLHF. The CDR3 DNA sequence: TGTGCCAGCAGCTTAATGGCAGGGTTGAATTCACCCCTCCACTTT.